This TCR beta chain derives from a study of blood T cell repertoires in COVID-19. At the level of the study: Donors in the United States, Italy and Spain gave samples during acute or convalescent COVID-19. PBMCs, B-cell-depleted T cells, or T cells were the source of the cDNA or gDNA that made up the material.

As handled by the study authors: Researchers report that nucleated cell counts were estimated from reference gene primer amplification. The method was immunoSEQ multiplex PCR; TCRdb's version includes in-frame clones alone and lacks a portion of them. From that table come the V and J calls and clone size; the DNA was used to work out D and trimming. Among approximately 66,000 clones listed, roughly 90% were seen once. The CDR3 covers 14 residues. Per germline, CDR1 SGHKS and CDR2 YYEKEE (reference sequence). V lost 4 bases to trimming and J lost 3 bases; unmatched junction nucleotides: 5. Material for sequencing was peripheral blood. The J gene is TRBJ1-2, the V gene TRBV5-5; 8 bases line up with TRBD1. This receptor was identified in a man aged 60-69 years with acute or convalescent COVID-19. The CDR3 is CASSRATGDYGYTF. The CDR3 bases are TGTGCCAGCAGCCGAGCGACAGGGGACTATGGCTACACCTTC.